Shown below are 22 T cell receptor beta chains from a single sample sequenced in a study of T cell clonality in common variable immunodeficiency. Study observations and caveats: Reportedly, TCR beta sequences from common variable immunodeficiency showed fewer deletions and N-nucleotide insertions.

Antigens of these TCRs are unknown. The assay was immunoSEQ multiplex PCR, and TCRdb's table has in-frame clones only and misses some. This sample comprises about 33,000 clones, none seen once only. Source material: peripheral blood mononuclear cells. All receptors come from a human donor with common variable immunodeficiency.

Comment on this clone: The read terminates 3 residues ahead of where the CDR3 ends, so the germline J gene completes it. The rearrangement links TRBV30 to TRBJ1-4; D gene unclear. V was cut by 3 bases and J by 8 bases, with 13 bases left in between. Germline-derived CDR1 and CDR2 are GTSNPN and SVGIG (reference sequence). The CDR3 covers 13 residues. CDR3 amino acids: CAWRRTLDEKLFF. The CDR3 bases that were read are TGTGCCTGGAGAAGGACTCTGGACGAAAAA.

This clone was counted only a few times. Read sequence stops 3 residues before the CDR3 end, and the germline J gene provides the missing end. J is TRBJ1-1 and V is TRBV19; TRBD1 is a possible D gene (6 bases). The length of the CDR3 is 14 residues. Trimming pared 6 bases from V and 2 bases from J, leaving 13 bases between. The germline V gene has CDR1 LNHDA and CDR2 SQIVND (reference sequence). CDR3 in amino acids: CASRETGLNTEAFF. Partial CDR3 DNA: TGTGCCAGTAGGGAGACAGGACTTAACACTGAA.

At least ten counts were recorded for this clone. The read finishes 3 residues shy of the CDR3 end, and the germline J gene is used to complete it. V usage is TRBV7-2 and J usage is TRBJ1-1, with a tentative D call TRBD1 (6 bases). Germline V gene data show CDR1 as SGHTA and CDR2 as FQGNSA. This CDR3 is 13 amino acids long. V shed 5 bases and J shed 3 bases, with 10 bases lying between them. The sequenced part of the CDR3 DNA is TGTGCCAGCAGCATCACAGGGTACACTGAA. It translates to CASSITGYTE. The complete CDR3 reads CASSITGYTEAFF.

This clone was counted between two and nine times. Incomplete CDR3 DNA: TGTGCCTGGAGGGTACAGGGCGGTCATGGC. It translates to CAWRVQGGHG. The CDR3, in full, reads CAWRVQGGHGYTF. The V and J genes are TRBV30 and TRBJ1-2; tentatively, D is TRBD1 (6 bases). The CDR3 is cut off 3 residues early in the read; its end comes from the germline J gene. Germline V gene data show CDR1 as GTSNPN and CDR2 as SVGIG (reference sequence). Trimming cost V 3 bases and J 6 bases, with 14 bases left between them. This CDR3 is built from 13 residues.

As for this clone: The DNA ends 3 residues before the CDR3 does, and the rest of the CDR3 is filled in from the germline J gene. The chain has TRBV5-1 and TRBJ2-5; 9 nucleotides agree with TRBD1. This CDR3 comprises 16 residues. V was clipped by 0 bases and J by 1 base; unmatched bases: 4. CDR1 is SGHRS, CDR2 YFSETQ, per germline. Here the CDR3 reads CASSLEGTGFQETQYF. The sequenced CDR3 bases are TGCGCCAGCAGCTTGGAGGGGACAGGGTTCCAAGAGACC.

This clone was counted many times. The CDR3 extends 3 residues past the end of the read, so its final part is completed from the germline J gene. The genes are TRBV6-1 and TRBJ2-7; D is perhaps TRBD1 (6 bases). CDR1 MNHNS and CDR2 SASEGT come from the germline V gene. V shed 2 bases and J shed 6 bases, with 14 bases lying between them. The CDR3 is made up of 14 amino acids. CDR3 protein: CASSEKGDTSEQYF. Partial CDR3 DNA: TGTGCCAGCAGTGAAAAGGGGGATACATCCGAG.

This clone was observed at least ten times. The read terminates 3 residues ahead of where the CDR3 ends, so the germline J gene completes it. This chain joins TRBV20-1 and TRBJ1-2, with a possible D match to TRBD1 (5 bases). This CDR3 has 14 amino acids. In germline, CDR1 is DFQATT, CDR2 SNEGSKA (reference sequence). V lost 5 bases, J lost 4 bases, and 17 bases lay in between. CDR3 DNA (partial): TGCAGTGCTGGGGGGGAGGGCGGGACCTATGGC. The encoded protein is CSAGGEGGTYG. The CDR3, in full, reads CSAGGEGGTYGYTF.

This clone was picked up a small number of times. Coverage ceases 3 residues before the CDR3 finishes, and the germline J gene fills in the end. V usage is TRBV30 and J usage is TRBJ1-1; D remains unclear. V lost 2 bases, J lost 5 bases, and 6 bases lay in between. CDR3 length: 11 amino acids. The V gene's germline CDR1 is GTSNPN and CDR2 SVGIG (reference sequence). CDR3 loop: CAWSTGTEAFF. CDR3 DNA, as far as it was read: TGTGCCTGGAGTACGGGGACTGAA.

In its sample, this clone was seen many times. The read comes to an end 3 residues before the CDR3 does, leaving the germline J gene to fill in the end. This sequence joins TRBV20-1 and TRBJ1-4; no clear D. V was pared by 6 bases and J by 8 bases, with 7 bases between. CDR1 DFQATT and CDR2 SNEGSKA come from the germline V gene (reference sequence). The CDR3 has 10 residues. The chain's CDR3 is CSAGGEKLFF. The CDR3 bases that were read are TGCAGTGCCGGCGGGGAAAAA.

Regarding this clone: The read terminates 3 residues before the CDR3 end, so the remaining end is supplied by the germline J gene. The chain employs TRBV6-1 and TRBJ2-3; D ambiguous. Trimming removed 3 bases from V and 2 bases from J, with 3 bases in between. From germline, CDR1 is MNHNS and CDR2 SASEGT. This CDR3 is 12 amino acids long. The CDR3: CASSEATDTQYF. The sequenced part of the CDR3 DNA is TGTGCCAGCAGTGAGGCCACAGATACG.

This clone came up a few times. The read comes to an end 3 residues before the CDR3 does, leaving the germline J gene to fill in the end. The rearrangement uses TRBV30 and TRBJ2-1, with 15 bases fitting TRBD2. The CDR3 extends over 19 amino acids. Germline V gene lookup returns CDR1 GTSNPN and CDR2 SVGIG (reference sequence). J lost 0 bases, V lost 3 bases, and 9 bases had no gene match. CDR3 loop: CAWRGLAGGQARSYNEQFF. Partial CDR3 DNA: TGTGCCTGGAGGGGACTAGCGGGGGGACAGGCTCGCTCCTACAATGAG. Variable domain in full (rest from reference TRBV30 and TRBJ2-1): SQTIHQWPATLVQPVGSPLSLECTVEGTSNPNLYWYRQAAGRGLQLLFYSVGIGQISSEVPQNLSASRPQDRQFILSSKKLLLSDSGFYLCAWRGLAGGQARSYNEQFFGPGTRLTVL.

This clone was seen a few times. The CDR3 sequence: CASSKKQGNTEAFF. The covered CDR3 bases are TGTGCCAGCTCAAAAAAACAGGGGAACACTGAA. V usage is TRBV18 and J usage is TRBJ1-1; a weak D match, TRBD1 (6 bases). The read ends 3 residues shy of where the CDR3 ends; the end is completed using the germline J gene. The V end lost 5 bases, the J end lost 1 base, and 11 bases lay between the germline ends. CDR3 length: 14 amino acids. Germline CDR1 is KGHSH and CDR2 is LQKENI.

The CDR3: CASSLDGGGNIQYF. The sequenced part of the CDR3 DNA is TGTGCCAGCAGCTTAGACGGGGGGGGGAACATT. This chain connects TRBV7-9 to TRBJ2-4, with 8 bases that match TRBD2. The read terminates 3 residues before the CDR3 end, so the remaining end is supplied by the germline J gene. CDR1 and CDR2 (germline): SEHNR, FQNEAQ (reference sequence). The CDR3 runs to 14 residues. Trimming removed 1 base from V and 7 bases from J; junction bases left unmatched: 3.

A word on this clone: The read stops 3 residues short of the end of the CDR3; the missing end is completed from the germline J gene. J is TRBJ1-5 and V is TRBV7-8; D is possibly TRBD1 (5 bases). V was cut by 0 bases and J by 3 bases, with 9 bases left in between. The CDR3 runs to 15 residues. The germline gives CDR1 SGHVS, CDR2 FQNEAQ. CDR3 DNA, as far as it was read: TGTGCCAGCAGCTTAGCCAGGGATATCAATCAGCCC. Protein product: CASSLARDINQP. The full CDR3 protein is CASSLARDINQPQHF.

This clone was found many times. With the read ending 3 residues before the CDR3 end, the germline J gene is used to fill in that end. V usage is TRBV14 and J usage is TRBJ1-4; unclear D gene. Trimming took 1 base from V and 4 from J, leaving 10 bases between them. There are 15 residues in the CDR3. CDR1 and CDR2 from the germline V gene are SGHDN and FVKESK. The CDR3 bases that were read are TGTGCCAGCAGCCAAGGAGGCAGGATTAATGAAAAA. Residues: CASSQGGRINEK. The whole CDR3 protein is CASSQGGRINEKLFF.

As to this clone: The read is 3 residues too short to cover the CDR3 end, so that end is filled in from the germline J gene. V usage is TRBV6-1 and J usage is TRBJ1-4, with D maybe TRBD1 (6 bases). Trimming pared 2 bases from V and 7 bases from J, leaving 14 bases between. Germline loops: CDR1 MNHNS, CDR2 SASEGT. This CDR3 comprises 15 residues. The CDR3 sequence is CASSETRGGGEKLFF. Partial CDR3 DNA: TGTGCCAGCAGTGAAACAAGGGGGGGCGGTGAAAAA.

On this clone: The read halts 3 residues ahead of the CDR3 end, with the missing end drawn from the germline J gene. The J gene is TRBJ2-3, the V gene TRBV7-6, with D unclear. This CDR3 has 11 residues. Trimming took 5 bases from V and 5 from J, leaving 5 bases between them. CDR1 is SGHVS, CDR2 FNYEAQ, per germline. CDR3 DNA, as far as it was read: TGTGCCAGCAGCGTCGGAGATACG. This gives the protein CASSVGDT. The entire CDR3 protein reads CASSVGDTQYF.

Details on this clone: The CDR3 end lies 3 residues beyond the end of the read and is filled in from the germline J gene. The genes are TRBV30 and TRBJ2-5, with D hard to call. This CDR3 is 12 amino acids long. Germline values: CDR1 GTSNPN, CDR2 SVGIG (reference sequence). V was trimmed by 4 bases and J by 3 bases, leaving 9 bases between them. The sequenced CDR3 bases are TGTGCCTGGATGGGCAGAGAAGAGACC. Translating gives CAWMGREET. The entire CDR3 is CAWMGREETQYF.

At least ten counts were recorded for this clone. The read gets to within 3 residues of the CDR3 end, and the germline J gene fills in the rest. The V and J genes are TRBV5-1 and TRBJ2-3; D ambiguous. This CDR3 has 15 amino acids. Germline lookup yields CDR1 SGHRS and CDR2 YFSETQ. Trimming took off 4 bases at V and 0 bases at J, with 12 bases between the two ends. The covered CDR3 bases are TGCGCCAGCAGCCCTGCGATAGTTAGCACAGATACG. It is translated as CASSPAIVSTDT. The full CDR3 is CASSPAIVSTDTQYF.

In regard to this clone: The observed sequence ends 3 residues before the CDR3 terminus, with the missing tail filled in from the germline J gene. V usage is TRBV2 and J usage is TRBJ2-1, with a tentative D call TRBD2 (6 bases). With 3 bases removed from V and 6 bases from J, the gap between germline ends came to 15 bases. CDR1 SNHLY and CDR2 FYNNEI come from the germline V gene. CDR3 length: 15 residues. The CDR3: CASSEAGPVSNEQFF. CDR3 DNA (partial): TGTGCCAGCAGTGAGGCGGGGCCGGTAAGCAATGAG.

This clone occurred a few times. The read is 3 residues too short to cover the CDR3 end, so that end is filled in from the germline J gene. This sequence joins TRBV7-7 and TRBJ2-5, with D perhaps matching TRBD2 (5 bases). The CDR3 loop spans 13 amino acids. The germline gives CDR1 SSHAT, CDR2 FNYEAQ (reference sequence). V was cut by 5 bases and J by 7 bases, with 14 bases left in between. CDR3 region: CASSQTFEGTQYF. The DNA read from the CDR3 is TGTGCCAGCAGCCAAACCTTTGAGGGGACC.

Many counts were recorded for this clone. The read comes to an end 3 residues before the CDR3 does, leaving the germline J gene to fill in the end. The chain links TRBV19 to TRBJ1-2, with D perhaps TRBD1 (6 bases). This CDR3 contains 15 residues. Between the trimmed V and J ends, which lost 4 bases and 7 bases, there was a span of 19 bases. The germline V gene encodes CDR1 LNHDA and CDR2 SQIVND (reference sequence). The covered CDR3 bases are TGTGCCAGTAGTACCCGGGACATTGGGACCGGTGGC. Protein product: CASSTRDIGTGG. In full, the CDR3 reads CASSTRDIGTGGYTF.